This TCR beta chain stems from a study of identical twins. General study results and limits: The presence of invariant MAIT and iNKT cells could partly confound analyses of zero-insertion sequences.

To note about this clonotype: Antigen: not known.

This CDR3 has 16 amino acids. Germline V gene sequence: CDR1 KGHSH, CDR2 LQKENI. V lost 0 bases to trimming and J lost 6 bases, with 17 bases between them. MiXCR, run by TCRdb on the 5' RACE reads, gives a single entry per CDR3 protein. The sample includes around 1.7 million distinct CDR3 sequences, more than 30% of them seen just once. Sequencing used cord blood. This TCR was recovered from a newborn girl in good health. The chain carries TRBV18 and TRBJ1-1; weak D call: TRBD1 (6 bases). The CDR3 here is CASSPPGWAGEAEAFF. CDR3 nucleotide sequence: TGTGCCAGCTCACCACCTGGATGGGCAGGGGAAGCTGAAGCTTTCTTT.